In this sample, the clone carrying this TCR beta chain turned up once. The sample is drawn from a study of blood T cell repertoires in COVID-19. Study at large: Italy, Spain and the United States were the sources of the convalescent and acute COVID-19 samples. Sample material is recorded as cDNA or gDNA derived from T cells, B-cell-depleted T cells, or PBMCs.

The CDR3 length is 13 residues. Germline CDR1 MNHEY, CDR2 SVGAGI. The V end lost 5 bases, the J end lost 1 base, and 8 bases lay between the germline ends. Per the study methods: Nucleated cell number was recorded as an estimate derived from reference gene primer amplification. Using immunoSEQ multiplex PCR, the repertoire was profiled, and TCRdb retains in-frame clones only, with some absent. That table furnishes V, J and clone size, whereas the DNA furnished D and trimming. Of some 300,000 clones in the sample, around 87% were seen once. Sequenced material: peripheral blood. This chain connects TRBV6-5 to TRBJ1-1, with D hard to call. This sequence was found in a man in his 70s with acute or convalescent COVID-19. Here the CDR3 DNA reads TGTGCCAGCAGTCCGTGGCAGAACACTGAAGCTTTCTTT. It translates to CASSPWQNTEAFF.